This T cell receptor (beta chain) was sequenced for a study of blood T cell repertoires in COVID-19 (dated by TCRdb to 2018 to 2021). Some background on the complete study: The collaborator samples originated in the United States, Italy and Spain and spanned the acute and convalescent phases of COVID-19. The prospective study material was composed of cDNA or gDNA derived from T cells, B-cell-depleted T cells, or PBMCs. Subjects who had been exposed to COVID-19, were actively infected with it, or had recovered from it provided the deeply sampled blood TCRbeta repertoires that made up the dataset. The repertoires were released in a freely available public database meant as a resource for research on the immune response to SARS-CoV-2. The samples were drawn from the first 160 participants of the ongoing ImmuneRACE study and from 1,254 subjects provided by 6 global collaborators. Nearly every sample came with metadata listing a de-identified subject ID, COVID-19 status, age in years and sex. Where HLA class I and class II types were available, the types were taken from metadata supplied by the sample provider, not from assay-based typing.

The germline V gene encodes CDR1 SGHNT and CDR2 YENEEA. Including cysteine and phenylalanine, the CDR3 has 13 amino acids. Only CDR3 DNA remains: 39 bases, in frame from the first base. V sheds 1 base and J sheds 9 bases, leaving 10 bases between their ends. As for this clone: Its antigen is currently not known. Within one base of it there is no much larger clone, and no base qualities were kept.

The research as a whole found: The quantity of clinical and demographic metadata differed by source and by participant and was supplied without curation.

Participants in the prospective study were aged about 18 to 90 years, lived in about two dozen United States geographic areas, and enrolled through a virtual design. Cohort assignment in the prospective study relied on participant-reported clinical history from a screening survey and a study questionnaire. Recovered participants in ImmuneRACE Cohort 3 were defined as having two consecutive negative NP/OP PCR tests, clearance from a healthcare professional, or resolution of symptoms. In the prospective study, mobile phlebotomists collected whole blood, serum and a nasopharyngeal or oropharyngeal swab from each participant. Over a roughly two-month period, participants in the prospective study had the option of providing additional blood draws and questionnaires. Before DNA extraction, blood samples from the prospective study were shipped at room temperature or frozen. TCRbeta CDR3 regions were amplified from genomic DNA by means of the immunoSEQ Assay, a bias-controlled multiplex PCR. Processing in the source paper ran as follows. The number of nucleated cells in each sample was estimated from the amplification of reference gene primers within the assay. To quantify the absolute abundance of each unique TCRbeta CDR3 rearrangement, sequence reads were collapsed and filtered. For each sample, productive Simpson clonality was calculated as the square root of Simpson's diversity index across productive rearrangements. TCRdb re-hosts the immuneACCESS table, in-frame sequences only. Its copies lack some clones; in the studies checked, an unresolved V gene accounts for under half of them, and the cause for the rest is not known. The DNA was the basis for D and trimming; V, J and clone size are from that table. The sample includes 350,000 to 450,000 clones, with under 85% observed a single time. The ten most abundant clones make up about 4.9% of the sample.

Specimen: PBMCs or T cells enriched from blood (not recorded which). The chain couples TRBV11-3 to TRBJ1-3, with the D gene not confidently named. The receptor's source is a woman aged 45-65 years who had recovered from COVID-19. The CDR3: CASSLVMTGTIYF. The base sequence is TGTGCCAGCAGCTTAGTTATGACGGGCACCATATATTTT.